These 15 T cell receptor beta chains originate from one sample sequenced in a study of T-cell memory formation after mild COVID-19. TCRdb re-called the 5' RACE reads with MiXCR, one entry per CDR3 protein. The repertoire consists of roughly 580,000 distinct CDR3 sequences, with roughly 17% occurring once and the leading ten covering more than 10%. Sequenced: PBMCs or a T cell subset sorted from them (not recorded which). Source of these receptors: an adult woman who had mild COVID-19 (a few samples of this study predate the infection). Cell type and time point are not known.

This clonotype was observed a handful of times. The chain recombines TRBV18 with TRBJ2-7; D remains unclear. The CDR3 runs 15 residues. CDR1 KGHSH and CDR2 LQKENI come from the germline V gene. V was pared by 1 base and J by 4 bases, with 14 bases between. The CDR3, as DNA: TGTGCCAGCTCACCACGACCGCCAAGCCCTTACGAGCAGTACTTC. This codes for CASSPRPPSPYEQYF. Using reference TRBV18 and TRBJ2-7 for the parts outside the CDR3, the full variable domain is NAGVMQNPRHLVRRRGQEARLRCSPMKGHSHVYWYRQLPEEGLKFMVYLQKENIIDESGMPKERFSAEFPKEGPSILRIQQVVRGDSAAYFCASSPRPPSPYEQYFGPGTRLTVT.

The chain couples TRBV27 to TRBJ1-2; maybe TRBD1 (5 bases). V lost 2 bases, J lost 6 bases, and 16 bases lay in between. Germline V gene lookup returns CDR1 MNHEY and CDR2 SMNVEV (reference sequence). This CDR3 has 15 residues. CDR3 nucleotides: TGTGCCAGCAGTTTACGTTTGACAGCCCGAGATGGCTACACCTTC. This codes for CASSLRLTARDGYTF.

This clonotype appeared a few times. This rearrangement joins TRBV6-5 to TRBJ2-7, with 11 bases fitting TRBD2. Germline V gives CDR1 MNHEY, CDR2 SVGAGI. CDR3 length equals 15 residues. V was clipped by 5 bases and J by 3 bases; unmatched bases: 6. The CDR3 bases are TGTGCCAGCAGTACCCCGCTAGCGGGAGGCTACGAGCAGTACTTC. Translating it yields CASSTPLAGGYEQYF.

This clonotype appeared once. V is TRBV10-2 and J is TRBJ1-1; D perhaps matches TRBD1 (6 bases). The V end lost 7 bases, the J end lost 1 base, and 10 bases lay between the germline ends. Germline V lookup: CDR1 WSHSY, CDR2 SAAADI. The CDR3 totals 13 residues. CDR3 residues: CASNGTPNTEAFF. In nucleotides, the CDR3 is TGCGCCAGCAACGGGACACCGAACACTGAAGCTTTCTTT.

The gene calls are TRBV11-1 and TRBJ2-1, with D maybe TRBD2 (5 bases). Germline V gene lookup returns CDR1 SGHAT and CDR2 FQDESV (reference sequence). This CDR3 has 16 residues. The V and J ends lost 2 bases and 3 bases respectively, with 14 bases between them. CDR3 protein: CASSLRSGMIYNEQFF. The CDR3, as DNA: TGTGCCAGCAGCTTACGCTCGGGAATGATCTACAATGAGCAGTTCTTC.

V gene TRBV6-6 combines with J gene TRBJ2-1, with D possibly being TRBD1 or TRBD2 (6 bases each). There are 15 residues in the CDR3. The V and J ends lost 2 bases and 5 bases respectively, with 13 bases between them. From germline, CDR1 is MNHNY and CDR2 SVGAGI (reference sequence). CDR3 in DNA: TGTGCCAGCAGTTACCGTGGGGGGCCCAACAATGAGCAGTTCTTC. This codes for CASSYRGGPNNEQFF.

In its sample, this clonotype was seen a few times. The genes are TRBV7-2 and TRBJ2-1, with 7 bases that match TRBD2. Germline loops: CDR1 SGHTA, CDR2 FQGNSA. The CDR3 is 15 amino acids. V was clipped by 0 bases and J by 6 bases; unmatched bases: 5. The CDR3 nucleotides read TGTGCCAGCAGCTTAGCGGGAGGGAACGGCAATGAGCAGTTCTTC. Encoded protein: CASSLAGGNGNEQFF.

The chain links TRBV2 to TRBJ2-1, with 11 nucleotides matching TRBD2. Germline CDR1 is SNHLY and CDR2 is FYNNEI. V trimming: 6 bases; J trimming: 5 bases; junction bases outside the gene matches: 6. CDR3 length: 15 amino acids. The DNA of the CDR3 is TGTGCCAGCAGAGCCGGGACTAGCGGTCACAATGAGCAGTTCTTC. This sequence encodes CASRAGTSGHNEQFF.

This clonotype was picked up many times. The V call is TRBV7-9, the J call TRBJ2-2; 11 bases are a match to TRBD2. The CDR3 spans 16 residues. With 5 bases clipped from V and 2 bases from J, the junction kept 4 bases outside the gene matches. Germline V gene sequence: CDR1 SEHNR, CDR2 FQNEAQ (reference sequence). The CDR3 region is CASSAGLAVNTGELFF. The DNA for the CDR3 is TGTGCCAGCAGCGCGGGACTAGCGGTCAACACCGGGGAGCTGTTTTTT.

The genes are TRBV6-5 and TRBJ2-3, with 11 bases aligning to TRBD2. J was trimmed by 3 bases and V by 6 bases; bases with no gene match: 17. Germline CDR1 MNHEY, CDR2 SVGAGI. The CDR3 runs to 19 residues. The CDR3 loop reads CASSLWGLAGGMSTDTQYF. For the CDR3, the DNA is TGTGCCAGCAGCCTCTGGGGGCTAGCGGGGGGTATGTCAACAGATACGCAGTATTTT.

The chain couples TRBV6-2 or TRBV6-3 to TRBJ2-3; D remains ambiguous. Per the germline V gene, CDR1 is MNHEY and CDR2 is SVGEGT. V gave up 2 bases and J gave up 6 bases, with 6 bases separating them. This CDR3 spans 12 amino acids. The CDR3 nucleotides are TGTGCCAGCAGTTACGAAGGGGATACGCAGTATTTT. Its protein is CASSYEGDTQYF.

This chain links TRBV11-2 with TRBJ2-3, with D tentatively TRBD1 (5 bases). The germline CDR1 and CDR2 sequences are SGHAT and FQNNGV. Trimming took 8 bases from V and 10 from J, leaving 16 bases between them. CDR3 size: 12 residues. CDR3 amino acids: CASVWGGAPQYF. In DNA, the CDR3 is TGTGCCAGCGTTTGGGGCGGAGCCCCGCAGTATTTT.

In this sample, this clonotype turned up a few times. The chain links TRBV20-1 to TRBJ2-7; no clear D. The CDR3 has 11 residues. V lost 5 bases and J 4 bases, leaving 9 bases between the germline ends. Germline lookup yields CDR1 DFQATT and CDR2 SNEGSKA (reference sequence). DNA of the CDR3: TGCAGTGCTGGGGATGGGTACGAGCAGTACTTC. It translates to CSAGDGYEQYF.

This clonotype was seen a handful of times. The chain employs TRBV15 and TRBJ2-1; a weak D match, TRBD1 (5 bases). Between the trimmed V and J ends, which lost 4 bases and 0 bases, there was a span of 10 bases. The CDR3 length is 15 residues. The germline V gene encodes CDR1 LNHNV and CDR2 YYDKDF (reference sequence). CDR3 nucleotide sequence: TGTGCCACCAGCATTTGGACAAGCTCCTACAATGAGCAGTTCTTC. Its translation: CATSIWTSSYNEQFF.

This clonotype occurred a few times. In nucleotides, the CDR3 is TGCAGTGCTAGAGGTGGACCCCTTGTCACCGGGGAGCTGTTTTTT. It codes for CSARGGPLVTGELFF. This sequence joins TRBV20-1 and TRBJ2-2, with unresolved D. Looked up from germline, CDR1 is DFQATT and CDR2 is SNEGSKA (reference sequence). Trimming left V 1 base short and J 4 bases short, with 13 bases between. CDR3 size: 15 residues.